This T cell receptor (beta chain) originates from a study of T cells in Graves' hyperthyroidism and ophthalmopathy. The source material, RNA transcripts, was used to amplify TCR beta CDR3 regions. In the first-round RT-PCR of the TCR CDR3, the HTBI primer set was used. TCRdb re-called the multiplex PCR reads with MiXCR, one entry per CDR3 protein. Here the sample spans hundreds of thousands of distinct CDR3 sequences, 14% being singletons. The table lists this clonotype with many counts. Per the germline V gene, CDR1 is SGHTA and CDR2 is FQGNSA. The V segment lost 6 bases and the J segment 5 bases; nucleotides outside the gene matches: 5. This CDR3 has 13 amino acids. Absent ophthalmopathy progression within 18 months defined stable Graves' hyperthyroidism.

Sequenced material: blood. This sequence joins TRBV7-2 and TRBJ2-5, with 8 bases aligning to TRBD2. The receptor's source is a woman between 18 and 29 years old with Graves' hyperthyroidism. The chain's CDR3 is CASRPGTRETQYF. CDR3 sequence (DNA): TGTGCCAGCAGGCCAGGGACTAGGGAGACCCAGTACTTC.